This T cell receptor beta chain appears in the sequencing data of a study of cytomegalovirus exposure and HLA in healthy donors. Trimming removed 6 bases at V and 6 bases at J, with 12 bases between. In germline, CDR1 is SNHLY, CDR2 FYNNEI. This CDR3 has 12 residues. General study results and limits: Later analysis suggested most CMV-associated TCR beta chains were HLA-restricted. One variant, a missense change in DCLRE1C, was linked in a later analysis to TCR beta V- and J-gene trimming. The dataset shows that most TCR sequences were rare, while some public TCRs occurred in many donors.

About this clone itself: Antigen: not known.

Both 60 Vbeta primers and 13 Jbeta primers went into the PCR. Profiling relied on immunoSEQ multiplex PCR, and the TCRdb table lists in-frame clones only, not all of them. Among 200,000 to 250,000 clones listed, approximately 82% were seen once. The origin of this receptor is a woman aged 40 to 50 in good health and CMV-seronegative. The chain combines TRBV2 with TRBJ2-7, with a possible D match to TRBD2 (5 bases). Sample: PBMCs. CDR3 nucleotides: TGTGCCAGCAGCCGAGAAGGAGGCGAGCAGTACTTC. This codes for CASSREGGEQYF.